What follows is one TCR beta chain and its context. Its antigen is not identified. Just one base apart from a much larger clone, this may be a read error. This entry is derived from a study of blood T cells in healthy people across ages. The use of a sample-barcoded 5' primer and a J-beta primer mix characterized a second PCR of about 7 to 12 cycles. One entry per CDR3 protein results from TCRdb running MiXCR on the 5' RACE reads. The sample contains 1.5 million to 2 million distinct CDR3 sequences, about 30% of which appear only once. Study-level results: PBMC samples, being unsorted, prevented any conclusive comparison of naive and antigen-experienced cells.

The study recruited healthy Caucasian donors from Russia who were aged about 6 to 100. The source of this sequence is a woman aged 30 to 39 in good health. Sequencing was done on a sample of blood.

The chain's CDR3 is CASSVDASLGCEQYF. The CDR3 nucleotides read TGTGCCAGCAGCGTAGACGCCAGCCTAGGCTGCGAGCAGTACTTC. The chain has TRBV9 and TRBJ2-7; D is undetermined. The germline CDR1 and CDR2 sequences are SGDLS and YYNGEE. The CDR3 spans 15 residues. V lost 0 bases, J lost 6 bases, and 16 bases lay in between.